This T cell receptor beta chain was recorded in a study of identical twins. General observations from the study: Cord blood beta clonotypes present at high abundance carried fewer insertions; no such pattern appeared in memory repertoires.

This clonotype was detected a few times. Antigen: not known. Template switching created a universal primer site, and the cDNA included unique molecular identifiers. In TCRdb, the 5' RACE reads were re-called with MiXCR into one record per CDR3 protein. The repertoire holds 700,000 to 950,000 distinct CDR3 sequences, with more than 9% as singletons. Germline CDR1 is DFQATT and CDR2 is SNEGSKA (reference sequence). Germline trimming cut 2 bases from V and 2 bases from J; bases unmatched to any gene: 6. The CDR3 extends over 16 amino acids. A further study also used this sample, focusing on yellow fever vaccine responses in identical twins. That report adds: Twins' vaccine T cell response reportedly seemed partly convergent, partly personalized.

The sequenced sample consisted of PBMCs. The V and J genes are TRBV20-1 and TRBJ2-7; 13 positions match TRBD2. The clonotype was recovered from a woman between 18 and 29 years old in good health. CDR3 sequence reads: CSARIGGTSGAYEQYF. Here the CDR3 DNA reads TGCAGTGCTAGAATAGGGGGGACTAGCGGGGCCTACGAGCAGTACTTC.